The sequence of this TCR beta chain was determined in a study of shared clonotypes between healthy human individuals. In regard to this clone: Its specificity is not known.

This CDR3 is built from 17 residues. CDR1 and CDR2 (germline): SGHDN, FVKESK. Trimming pared 4 bases from V and 2 bases from J, leaving 21 bases between. Study-level findings and limits: Sharing across a few donors was seen in about 5% of naive CD4 clonotypes. The four-donor shared clonotypes exceeded non-shared clonotypes in generation probability, with non-shared ones scoring lower.

In the original analysis: With immunoSEQ giving junction-only sequences and no quality scores, filtering differed. This table comes from immunoSEQ multiplex PCR, and its TCRdb copy is limited to in-frame clones, with some not included. The DNA was the basis for D and trimming; V, J and clone size are from that table. The table shows roughly 1,500,000 clones, with around 98% occurring only once. The clonotype originates from a man aged 25-40 years in good health. Material: naive CD4+ T cells sorted from blood. Subset noted: CD45RA+ positively selected. The chain is built from TRBV14 and TRBJ2-7; D is tentatively TRBD1 or TRBD2 (5 bases each). Here the CDR3 DNA reads TGTGCCAGCAGCCTCCAACAAGGGGCTAGCTTTCCCTACGAGCAGTACTTC. This codes for CASSLQQGASFPYEQYF.